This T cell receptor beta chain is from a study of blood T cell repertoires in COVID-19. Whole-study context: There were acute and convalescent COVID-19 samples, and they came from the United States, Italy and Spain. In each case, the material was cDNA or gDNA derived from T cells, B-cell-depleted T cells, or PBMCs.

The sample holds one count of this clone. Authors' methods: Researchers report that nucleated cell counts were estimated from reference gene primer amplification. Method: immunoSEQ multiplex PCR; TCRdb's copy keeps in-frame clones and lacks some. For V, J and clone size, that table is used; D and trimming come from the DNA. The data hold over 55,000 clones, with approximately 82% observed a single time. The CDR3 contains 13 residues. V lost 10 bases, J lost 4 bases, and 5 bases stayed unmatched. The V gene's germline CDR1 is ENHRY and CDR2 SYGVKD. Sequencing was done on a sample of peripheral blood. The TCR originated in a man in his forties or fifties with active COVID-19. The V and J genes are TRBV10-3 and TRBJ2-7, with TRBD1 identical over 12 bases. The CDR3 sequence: CATEGQGAYEQYF. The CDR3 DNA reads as TGTGCCACCGAGGGACAGGGGGCTTACGAGCAGTACTTC.